A selection of T cell receptor beta chains follows, all from one sample in a study of cytomegalovirus exposure and HLA in healthy donors. Assay used: immunoSEQ multiplex PCR; TCRdb lists only in-frame clones, some missing. This repertoire comprises some 76,000 clones; its ten largest clones make up roughly 5%. Sequencing input: PBMCs. The receptors were gathered from a man aged 40-49 years in good health and CMV-seronegative. The CDR3 runs from the conserved cysteine through the conserved F or W. Each record gives: J gene, D gene, clone size, V gene, CDR3 DNA, CDR3 protein. D genes are given only for firm matches. Clone size appears in some rows only: once, few, many, or a class for an expanded clone.

J gene: TRBJ2-5
D gene: TRBD2
clone size: .
V gene: TRBV28
CDR3 DNA: TGTGCTAGCAGTCCAGGACTCCTAGCGGGAGTAAGGTCCCTAGAGACCCAGTACTTC
CDR3 protein: CASSPGLLAGVRSLETQYF

J gene: TRBJ1-2
D gene: TRBD1
clone size: .
V gene: TRBV10-3
CDR3 DNA: TGTGCCATCAGTGAGTCGGGACAGGTCTATGGCTACACCTTC
CDR3 protein: CAISESGQVYGYTF

J gene: TRBJ2-5
D gene: TRBD2
clone size: .
V gene: TRBV19
CDR3 DNA: TGTGCCAGTAGGGTAGCGGGGGGGCAAGAGACCCAGTACTTC
CDR3 protein: CASRVAGGQETQYF

J gene: TRBJ2-7
D gene: .
clone size: .
V gene: TRBV7-9
CDR3 DNA: TGTGCCAGCAGCCGCCAGACAGTCCTCTCCTACGAGCAGTACTTC
CDR3 protein: CASSRQTVLSYEQYF

J gene: TRBJ2-7
D gene: .
clone size: .
V gene: TRBV21-1
CDR3 DNA: TGTGCCAGCAGCAGTCACATAGCGGGAGGGCCCTACGAGCAGTACTTC
CDR3 protein: CASSSHIAGGPYEQYF

J gene: TRBJ1-2
D gene: .
clone size: .
V gene: TRBV2
CDR3 DNA: TGTGCCAGCAGTGGACGGAGGGTGAATGGCTACACCTTC
CDR3 protein: CASSGRRVNGYTF

J gene: TRBJ1-6
D gene: .
clone size: .
V gene: TRBV4-2
CDR3 DNA: TGTGCCAGCAGCCAGGCGGGTAATTCACCCCTCCACTTT
CDR3 protein: CASSQAGNSPLHF

J gene: TRBJ1-2
D gene: .
clone size: .
V gene: TRBV10-3
CDR3 DNA: TGTGCCATCAGTGAGTCGACAGGCTATGGCTACACCTTC
CDR3 protein: CAISESTGYGYTF

J gene: TRBJ2-7
D gene: .
clone size: .
V gene: TRBV7-9
CDR3 DNA: TGTGCCAGCACGGTCTCTAGCTCCTACGAGCAGTACTTC
CDR3 protein: CASTVSSSYEQYF

J gene: TRBJ2-7
D gene: TRBD1
clone size: .
V gene: TRBV20-1
CDR3 DNA: TGCAGTGCGGACAGGGTTCGCGAGCAGTACTTC
CDR3 protein: CSADRVREQYF

J gene: TRBJ2-6
D gene: TRBD1
clone size: .
V gene: TRBV5-4
CDR3 DNA: TGTGCCAGCAGCCTTCCGGGACAGACTTCTGGGGCCAACGTCCTGACTTTC
CDR3 protein: CASSLPGQTSGANVLTF

J gene: TRBJ2-3
D gene: TRBD2
clone size: .
V gene: TRBV29-1
CDR3 DNA: TGCAGCGTCGGGGGGGGGACTAGCGGGATTCTGGATACGCAGTATTTT
CDR3 protein: CSVGGGTSGILDTQYF

J gene: TRBJ1-6
D gene: TRBD1
clone size: .
V gene: TRBV7-9
CDR3 DNA: TGTGCCAGCAGCCCGGTAGGGCCACAGGGGAGATACTCACCCCTCCACTTT
CDR3 protein: CASSPVGPQGRYSPLHF

J gene: TRBJ2-3
D gene: TRBD2
clone size: .
V gene: TRBV27
CDR3 DNA: TGTGCCAGCAACCCTTTAGCGGGAGTTAGCACAGATACGCAGTATTTT
CDR3 protein: CASNPLAGVSTDTQYF

J gene: TRBJ1-4
D gene: TRBD1
clone size: medium-sized
V gene: TRBV6-5
CDR3 DNA: TGTGCCAGCAGTTCCCTTACGACAGGGGGAGGAAAACTGTTTTTT
CDR3 protein: CASSSLTTGGGKLFF

J gene: TRBJ2-5
D gene: TRBD2
clone size: .
V gene: TRBV12-5
CDR3 DNA: TGTGCTAGTGGTCCGGGACTAGCGGGAGACCTGGGAGGGGAGACCCAGTACTTC
CDR3 protein: CASGPGLAGDLGGETQYF

J gene: TRBJ2-3
D gene: TRBD1
clone size: .
V gene: TRBV7-9
CDR3 DNA: TGTGCCAGCAGCTTAGCGCGAGGACAGGCTAACACAGATACGCAGTATTTT
CDR3 protein: CASSLARGQANTDTQYF

J gene: TRBJ1-1
D gene: .
clone size: .
V gene: TRBV30
CDR3 DNA: TGTGCCTGGAGTGTAAGGGGGGGGACTGAAGCTTTCTTT
CDR3 protein: CAWSVRGGTEAFF

J gene: TRBJ1-1
D gene: TRBD1
clone size: .
V gene: TRBV10-3
CDR3 DNA: TGTGCCATCAGTCCAGGACAGGGATTGTACACTGAAGCTTTCTTT
CDR3 protein: CAISPGQGLYTEAFF

J gene: TRBJ1-2
D gene: TRBD1
clone size: .
V gene: TRBV27
CDR3 DNA: TGTGCCAGCAGTCTCGGGACAGGGAACTATGGCTACACCTTC
CDR3 protein: CASSLGTGNYGYTF

J gene: TRBJ2-7
D gene: TRBD1
clone size: .
V gene: TRBV5-1
CDR3 DNA: TGCGCCAGCAGCCTGCGACAGGGTTTAAACGAGCAGTACTTC
CDR3 protein: CASSLRQGLNEQYF

J gene: TRBJ2-5
D gene: TRBD1
clone size: .
V gene: TRBV19
CDR3 DNA: TGTGCCAGTAGTATGGGACAGGGGGCCCAAGAGACCCAGTACTTC
CDR3 protein: CASSMGQGAQETQYF

J gene: TRBJ2-3
D gene: TRBD2
clone size: .
V gene: TRBV7-9
CDR3 DNA: TGTGCCAGCAGCCCGCTCTTGGATGACAGCGGGAGGGCAGATACGCAGTATTTT
CDR3 protein: CASSPLLDDSGRADTQYF

J gene: TRBJ2-5
D gene: .
clone size: .
V gene: TRBV6-5
CDR3 DNA: TGTGCCAGCAGTTCTTACAGCCAAGGGACCCAGTACTTC
CDR3 protein: CASSSYSQGTQYF